The 26 T cell receptor beta chains given below trace back to one sample, sequenced in a study of OX40 agonist ivuxolimab in advanced cancers. TCRdb's copy holds only in-frame clones and misses some; the assay was immunoSEQ multiplex PCR. The sample lists about 48,000 clones, about 92% seen once, with roughly 6% in the top ten. The material sequenced was CD4+ or CD8+ T cells sorted from blood, taken in a trial of the OX40 agonist ivuxolimab. All receptors come from an adult with an advanced solid tumor such as melanoma, head and neck, liver or kidney cancer.

J is TRBJ2-2 and V is TRBV30, with D perhaps TRBD2 (5 bases). CDR3 length equals 13 residues. V was clipped by 7 bases and J by 8 bases, with 17 bases between them. The germline V gene encodes CDR1 GTSNPN and CDR2 SVGIG (reference sequence). CDR3 sequence: CASRGLLRGELFF. The CDR3 DNA follows: TGTGCCTCTAGAGGGCTCCTTCGGGGGGAGCTGTTTTTT.

This clone was detected a few times. This chain uses TRBV2 with TRBJ2-7; D perhaps matches TRBD2 (6 bases). CDR3 size: 13 residues. Trimming stripped 6 bases from V and 6 bases from J, with 15 bases between. The V gene's germline CDR1 is SNHLY and CDR2 FYNNEI. This CDR3 is CASSLTSTREQYF. CDR3 in DNA: TGTGCCAGCAGCCTCACTAGCACCCGCGAGCAGTACTTC.

The CDR3 loop reads CAIRVVESSMGYTF. Written as DNA, the CDR3 is TGTGCCATCAGAGTAGTCGAGTCCTCTATGGGCTACACCTTC. The V gene is TRBV10-3, the J gene TRBJ1-2; no clear D gene. The V end lost 6 bases, the J end lost 8 bases, and 19 bases lay between the germline ends. The germline V gene has CDR1 ENHRY and CDR2 SYGVKD. The CDR3 consists of 14 residues.

J is TRBJ1-2 and V is TRBV27; D might be TRBD1 (5 bases). CDR1 is MNHEY, CDR2 SMNVEV, per germline (reference sequence). There are 15 residues in the CDR3. V gave up 2 bases and J gave up 8 bases, with 18 bases separating them. The CDR3 is CASSLTGGGTWGYTF. The DNA of the CDR3 is TGTGCCAGCAGTTTAACGGGGGGTGGGACGTGGGGCTACACCTTC.

This rearrangement joins TRBV28 to TRBJ2-3; D is undetermined. Germline V gene lookup returns CDR1 MDHEN and CDR2 SYDVKM. V lost 3 bases, J lost 0 bases, and 7 bases lay in between. This CDR3 is 14 amino acids long. CDR3 region: CASSFKSSTDTQYF. As DNA, the CDR3 is TGTGCCAGCAGTTTTAAATCTAGCACAGATACGCAGTATTTT.

The chain joins TRBV5-1 to TRBJ1-1; D gene ambiguous. Germline lookup yields CDR1 SGHRS and CDR2 YFSETQ. The CDR3 has 12 amino acids. The germline V and J ends were trimmed by 0 bases and 6 bases, with 6 bases remaining between them. The CDR3 nucleotides are TGCGCCAGCAGCTTGGGTTTCTCTGAAGCTTTCTTT. This gives the protein CASSLGFSEAFF.

J is TRBJ2-3 and V is TRBV27; tentatively, D is TRBD2 (6 bases). The length of the CDR3 is 13 residues. The V end was cut by 2 bases, the J end by 6 bases, with 9 bases between. Germline CDR1 is MNHEY and CDR2 is SMNVEV (reference sequence). CDR3 DNA: TGTGCCAGCAGTTTAATGCGGGGCGATACGCAGTATTTT. Translating it yields CASSLMRGDTQYF.

The J gene is TRBJ1-2, the V gene TRBV21-1; the table names TRBD1, a call not compared with the DNA. TRBV21-1 is noted as a pseudogene. The CDR3 has 18 residues. The CDR3 here is CASSSRSHRARLLNGYTF. CDR3 coding DNA: TGTGCCAGCAGCTCCCGGAGTCACAGGGCAAGGTTGTTGAATGGCTACACCTTC.

The chain uses TRBV27 and TRBJ2-7; TRBD2 agrees at 12 bases. The V segment lost 2 bases and the J segment 4 bases; nucleotides outside the gene matches: 6. This CDR3 has 16 residues. CDR1 and CDR2 from the germline V gene are MNHEY and SMNVEV (reference sequence). The CDR3 sequence is CASSLDGTSGFYEQYF. The CDR3, as DNA: TGTGCCAGCAGTTTAGATGGGACTAGCGGGTTTTACGAGCAGTACTTC.

The chain joins TRBV5-4 to TRBJ2-1, with D maybe TRBD1 (6 bases). V lost 4 bases and J 10 bases, leaving 12 bases between the germline ends. The CDR3 is 12 residues long. CDR1 SGHNT and CDR2 YYREEE come from the germline V gene (reference sequence). CDR3 protein: CASSVSGVEQFF. CDR3 coding DNA: TGTGCCAGCAGCGTTTCAGGGGTCGAGCAGTTCTTC.

The J gene is TRBJ2-5, the V gene TRBV11-3; 11 nucleotides agree with TRBD1. The germline gives CDR1 SGHNT, CDR2 YENEEA. Trimming cost V 4 bases and J 2 bases; bases outside gene matches: 6. This CDR3 is built from 16 residues. The CDR3 region has the DNA TGTGCCAGCAGCTCCCGGACAGGGGGCTTACAAGAGACCCAGTACTTC. It specifies CASSSRTGGLQETQYF.

The chain is built from TRBV29-1 and TRBJ2-1, with D unclear. The ends were cut back, 7 bases at V and 3 bases at J, with 13 bases in the middle. Germline V gene lookup returns CDR1 SQVTM and CDR2 ANQGSEA. This CDR3 contains 13 residues. The CDR3, as DNA: TGCAGCGGGCTGGTGGGCGTCTACAATGAGCAGTTCTTC. It is translated as CSGLVGVYNEQFF.

The genes are TRBV6-1 and TRBJ2-1, with D maybe TRBD1 (6 bases). Trimming removed 5 bases from V and 0 bases from J, with 11 bases in between. Looked up from germline, CDR1 is MNHNS and CDR2 is SASEGT. The CDR3 consists of 15 residues. The CDR3 nucleotides are TGTGCCAGCAGTCTTACAGGGAGCTCCTACAATGAGCAGTTCTTC. It specifies CASSLTGSSYNEQFF.

CDR3 in DNA: TGCGCCAGCAGCTTGGGTGCGGGATTGGAGACCCAGTACTTC. Translation: CASSLGAGLETQYF. V usage is TRBV5-1 and J usage is TRBJ2-5; D perhaps matches TRBD2 (6 bases). The CDR3 totals 14 residues. Trimming left V 0 bases short and J 5 bases short, with 11 bases between. Germline V gives CDR1 SGHRS, CDR2 YFSETQ.

The rearrangement uses TRBV18 and TRBJ2-5; 7 positions agree with TRBD1. The germline V gene encodes CDR1 KGHSH and CDR2 LQKENI. The V gene end was trimmed by 5 bases and the J gene end by 4 bases; junction bases not matched to a gene: 7. The CDR3 length is 14 residues. The CDR3 nucleotides read TGTGCCAGCTCAACAGACAGGGATCGAGAGACCCAGTACTTC. Translation gives CASSTDRDRETQYF. The complete variable domain, with remaining parts taken from reference TRBV18 and TRBJ2-5, reads NAGVMQNPRHLVRRRGQEARLRCSPMKGHSHVYWYRQLPEEGLKFMVYLQKENIIDESGMPKERFSAEFPKEGPSILRIQQVVRGDSAAYFCASSTDRDRETQYFGPGTRLLVL.

In nucleotides, the CDR3 is TGTGCCAGCAGTGCTGGGGGAAGCTCCTACGAGCAGTACGTC. As protein: CASSAGGSSYEQYV. This chain links TRBV2 with TRBJ2-7; the D call may be TRBD1 or TRBD2 (5 bases each). This CDR3 region has 14 residues. With 4 bases removed from V and 0 bases from J, the gap between germline ends came to 10 bases. Looked up from germline, CDR1 is SNHLY and CDR2 is FYNNEI.

This rearrangement joins TRBV2 to TRBJ2-1; a possible D gene is TRBD1 (5 bases). Germline CDR1 SNHLY, CDR2 FYNNEI. V gave up 5 bases and J gave up 4 bases, with 18 bases separating them. The CDR3 has 16 residues. The CDR3 sequence: CASSTGSGRGYNEQFF. In DNA form, the CDR3 reads TGTGCCAGCAGTACGGGCTCCGGAAGGGGATACAATGAGCAGTTCTTC.

This sequence joins TRBV5-4 and TRBJ1-6; D is uncertain. Germline-derived CDR1 and CDR2 are SGHNT and YYREEE (reference sequence). This CDR3 comprises 14 residues. V was shortened by 0 bases and J by 4 bases, with 5 bases between the two germline ends. The CDR3 sequence is CASSLGQYNSPLHF. Written as DNA, the CDR3 is TGTGCCAGCAGCTTGGGGCAGTATAATTCACCCCTCCACTTT.

This clone came up once. The chain recombines TRBV29-1 with TRBJ2-7; the D is unclear. CDR3 length: 12 residues. V lost 2 bases and J 1 base, leaving 6 bases between the germline ends. Germline lookup yields CDR1 SQVTM and CDR2 ANQGSEA. CDR3 nucleotide sequence: TGCAGCGTTGAATCAGGATCCTACGAGCAGTACTTC. This codes for CSVESGSYEQYF.

The chain recombines TRBV6-5 with TRBJ2-1; D may be TRBD1 (5 bases). This CDR3 contains 15 residues. Trimming left V 6 bases short and J 5 bases short, with 17 bases between. Per germline, CDR1 MNHEY and CDR2 SVGAGI. The CDR3 is CASSPLLGQNNEQFF. The DNA for the CDR3 is TGTGCCAGCAGCCCCCTTCTGGGGCAAAACAATGAGCAGTTCTTC.

The V gene is TRBV6-5, the J gene TRBJ2-1; a weak D match, TRBD2 (5 bases). The CDR3 is 14 residues long. The V gene's germline CDR1 is MNHEY and CDR2 SVGAGI. V lost 10 bases, J lost 7 bases, and 20 bases lay in between. The CDR3 protein is CATTSPGLQNEQFF. In nucleotides, the CDR3 is TGTGCCACTACTTCGCCGGGGTTACAGAATGAGCAGTTCTTC.

The rearrangement links TRBV6-4 to TRBJ2-3; 7 positions agree with TRBD1. In germline, CDR1 is MRHNA, CDR2 SNTAGT. The trim removed 4 bases at V and 3 bases at J, leaving 4 bases unmatched. The CDR3 length is 14 residues. CDR3 nucleotides: TGTGCCAGCAGTGTAGGGGGCGGAACAGATACGCAGTATTTT. Translating gives CASSVGGGTDTQYF.

J is TRBJ1-1 and V is TRBV5-4; D gene unclear. The CDR3 is 15 amino acids. Deletions cut 2 bases from V and 1 base from J, with 12 bases between. In germline, CDR1 is SGHNT, CDR2 YYREEE (reference sequence). CDR3 sequence: CASSFASGGNTEAFF. As DNA, the CDR3 is TGTGCCAGCAGCTTCGCTTCAGGAGGGAACACTGAAGCTTTCTTT.

Only one count was recorded for this clone. J is TRBJ1-3 and V is TRBV28; possibly TRBD1 for D (5 bases). The CDR3 spans 15 residues. The germline V and J ends were trimmed by 7 bases and 4 bases, with 17 bases remaining between them. From germline, CDR1 is MDHEN and CDR2 SYDVKM. The CDR3 spells CASTLRGVAGNTIYF. The CDR3 bases are TGTGCCAGCACCCTCAGAGGGGTGGCAGGAAACACCATATATTTT.

This clone has just one count. This chain connects TRBV27 to TRBJ2-5, with D perhaps matching TRBD2 (5 bases). Trimming stripped 5 bases from V and 9 bases from J, with 16 bases between. Per germline, CDR1 MNHEY and CDR2 SMNVEV (reference sequence). The CDR3 has 13 residues. CDR3 protein: CASSLGPPEAQYF. As DNA, the CDR3 is TGTGCCAGCAGTCTCGGACCTCCGGAGGCCCAGTACTTC.

The chain couples TRBV2 to TRBJ1-4, with D possibly being TRBD1 (5 bases). Germline V gene sequence: CDR1 SNHLY, CDR2 FYNNEI. The CDR3 is 16 residues long. V lost 8 bases, J lost 4 bases, and 20 bases lay in between. The CDR3 region has the DNA TGTGCCAGCGAACCCGATCTGGACACCCGTAATGAAAAACTGTTTTTT. Residues: CASEPDLDTRNEKLFF. Combining the CDR3 with reference TRBV2 and TRBJ1-4 gives the whole variable domain EPEVTQTPSHQVTQMGQEVILRCVPISNHLYFYWYRQILGQKVEFLVSFYNNEISEKSEIFDDQFSVERPDGSNFTLKIRSTKLEDSAMYFCASEPDLDTRNEKLFFGSGTQLSVL.